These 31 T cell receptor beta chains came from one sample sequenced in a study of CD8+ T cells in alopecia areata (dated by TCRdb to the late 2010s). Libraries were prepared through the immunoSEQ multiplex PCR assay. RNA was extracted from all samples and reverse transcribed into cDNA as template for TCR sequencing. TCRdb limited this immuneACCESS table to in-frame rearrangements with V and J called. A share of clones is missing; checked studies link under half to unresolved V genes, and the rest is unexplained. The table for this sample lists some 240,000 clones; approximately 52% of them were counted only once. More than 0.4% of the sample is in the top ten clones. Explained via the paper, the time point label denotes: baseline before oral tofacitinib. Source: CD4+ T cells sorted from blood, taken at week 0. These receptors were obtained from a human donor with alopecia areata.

CDR3 region: CSVDGGGRNEKLFF. In nucleotides, the CDR3 is TGCAGCGTTGACGGAGGGGGCCGGAATGAAAAACTGTTTTTT. The genes are TRBV29-1 and TRBJ1-4, with TRBD1 matching over 7 bases. Trimming at V came to 3 bases and at J to 5 bases, leaving 6 bases not matched to a gene. Germline V gene sequence: CDR1 SQVTM, CDR2 ANQGSEA. CDR3 size: 14 residues. The whole variable domain, filled in from reference TRBV29-1 and TRBJ1-4, reads SAVISQKPSRDICQRGTSLTIQCQVDSQVTMMFWYRQQPGQSLTLIATANQGSEATYESGFVIDKFPISRPNLTFSTLTVSNMSPEDSSIYLCSVDGGGRNEKLFFGSGTQLSVL.

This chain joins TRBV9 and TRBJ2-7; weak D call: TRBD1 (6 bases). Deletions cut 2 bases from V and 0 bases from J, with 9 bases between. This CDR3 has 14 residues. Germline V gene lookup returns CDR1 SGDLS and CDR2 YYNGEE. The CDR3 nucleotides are TGTGCCAGCAGCGTTCAGGGGACCTCCTACGAGCAGTACTTC. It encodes CASSVQGTSYEQYF. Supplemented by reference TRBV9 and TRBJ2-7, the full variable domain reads DSGVTQTPKHLITATGQRVTLRCSPRSGDLSVYWYQQSLDQGLQFLIQYYNGEERAKGNILERFSAQQFPDLHSELNLSSLELGDSALYFCASSVQGTSYEQYFGPGTRLTVT.

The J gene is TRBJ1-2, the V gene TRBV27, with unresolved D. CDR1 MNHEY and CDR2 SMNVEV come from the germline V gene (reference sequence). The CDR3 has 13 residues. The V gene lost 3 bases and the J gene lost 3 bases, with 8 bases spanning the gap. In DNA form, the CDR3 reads TGTGCCAGCAGTTTCGACGCCTACTATGGCTACACCTTC. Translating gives CASSFDAYYGYTF.

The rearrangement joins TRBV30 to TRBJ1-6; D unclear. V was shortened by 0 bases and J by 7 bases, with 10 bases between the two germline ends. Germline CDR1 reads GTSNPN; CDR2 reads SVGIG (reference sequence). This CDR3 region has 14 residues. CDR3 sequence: CAWSVSGPNSPLHF. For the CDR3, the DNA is TGTGCCTGGAGTGTATCTGGCCCCAATTCACCCCTCCACTTT.

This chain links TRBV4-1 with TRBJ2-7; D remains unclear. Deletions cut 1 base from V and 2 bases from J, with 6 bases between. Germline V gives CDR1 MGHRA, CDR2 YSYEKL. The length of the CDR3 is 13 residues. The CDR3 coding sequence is TGCGCCAGCAGCCAAGTACTGACCTACGAGCAGTACTTC. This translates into CASSQVLTYEQYF.

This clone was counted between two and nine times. For the CDR3, the DNA is TGTGCCATCAGTGAGAGGCGGGAGAATTACAATGAGCAGTTCTTC. Its protein is CAISERRENYNEQFF. The chain is built from TRBV10-3 and TRBJ2-1, with TRBD2 identical over 7 bases. The trim removed 2 bases at V and 4 bases at J, leaving 5 bases unmatched. CDR3 size: 15 residues. Looked up from germline, CDR1 is ENHRY and CDR2 is SYGVKD.

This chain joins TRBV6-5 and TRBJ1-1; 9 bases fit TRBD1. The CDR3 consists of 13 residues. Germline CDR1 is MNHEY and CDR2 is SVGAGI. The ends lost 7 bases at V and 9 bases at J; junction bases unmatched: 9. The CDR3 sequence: CASNADRGQQAFF. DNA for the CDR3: TGTGCCAGCAACGCGGACAGGGGCCAGCAAGCTTTCTTT.

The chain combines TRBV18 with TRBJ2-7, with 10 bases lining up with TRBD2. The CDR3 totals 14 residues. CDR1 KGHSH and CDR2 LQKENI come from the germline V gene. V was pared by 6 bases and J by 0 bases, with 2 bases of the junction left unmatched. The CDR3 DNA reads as TGTGCCAGCTCGCTAGCGGGGGACTCCTACGAGCAGTACTTC. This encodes CASSLAGDSYEQYF. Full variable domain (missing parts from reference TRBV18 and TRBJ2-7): NAGVMQNPRHLVRRRGQEARLRCSPMKGHSHVYWYRQLPEEGLKFMVYLQKENIIDESGMPKERFSAEFPKEGPSILRIQQVVRGDSAAYFCASSLAGDSYEQYFGPGTRLTVT.

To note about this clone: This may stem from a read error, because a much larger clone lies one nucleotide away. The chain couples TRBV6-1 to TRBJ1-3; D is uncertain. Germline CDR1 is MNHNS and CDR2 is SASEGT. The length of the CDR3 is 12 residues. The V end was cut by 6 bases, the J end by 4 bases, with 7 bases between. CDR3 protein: CASSVQGNTIYF. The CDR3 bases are TGTGCCAGCAGCGTACAGGGAAACACCATATATTTT.

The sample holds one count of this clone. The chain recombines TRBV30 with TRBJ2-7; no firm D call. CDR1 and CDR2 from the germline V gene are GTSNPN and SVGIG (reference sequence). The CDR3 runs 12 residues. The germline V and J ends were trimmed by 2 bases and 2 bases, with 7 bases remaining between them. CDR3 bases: TGTGCCTGGAGTTCCCAAGCCTACGAGCAGTACTTC. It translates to CAWSSQAYEQYF.

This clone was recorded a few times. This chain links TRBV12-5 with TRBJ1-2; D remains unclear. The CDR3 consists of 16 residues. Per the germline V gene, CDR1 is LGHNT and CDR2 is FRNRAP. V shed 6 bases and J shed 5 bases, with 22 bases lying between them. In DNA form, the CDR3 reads TGTGCTAGTGGCTGGACCGGGCAAGACATCCATTATGGCTACACCTTC. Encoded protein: CASGWTGQDIHYGYTF.

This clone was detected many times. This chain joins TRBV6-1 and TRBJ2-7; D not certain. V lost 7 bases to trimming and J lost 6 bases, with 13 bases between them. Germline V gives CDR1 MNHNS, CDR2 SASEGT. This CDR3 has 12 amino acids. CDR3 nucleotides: TGTGCCAGCATTAGTGACCGGCTCGAGCAGTACTTC. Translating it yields CASISDRLEQYF.

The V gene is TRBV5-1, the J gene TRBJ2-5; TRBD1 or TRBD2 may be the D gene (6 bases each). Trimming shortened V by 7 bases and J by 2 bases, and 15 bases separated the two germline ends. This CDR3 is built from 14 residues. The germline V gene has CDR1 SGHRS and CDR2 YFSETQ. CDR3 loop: CASGGGSGQETQYF. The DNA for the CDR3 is TGCGCCAGCGGAGGGGGTAGCGGACAAGAGACCCAGTACTTC.

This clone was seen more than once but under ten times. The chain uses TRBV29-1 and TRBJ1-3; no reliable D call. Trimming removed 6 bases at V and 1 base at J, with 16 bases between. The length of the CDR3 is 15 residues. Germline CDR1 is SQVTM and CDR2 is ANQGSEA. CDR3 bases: TGCAGCGTGTCGCCACAATGGGATTCTGGAAACACCATATATTTT. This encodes CSVSPQWDSGNTIYF.

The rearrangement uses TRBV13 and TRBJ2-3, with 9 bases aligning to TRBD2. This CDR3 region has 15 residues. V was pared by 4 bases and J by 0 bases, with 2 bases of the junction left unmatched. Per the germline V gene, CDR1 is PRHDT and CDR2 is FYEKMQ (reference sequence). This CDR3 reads CASSSSGGSTDTQYF. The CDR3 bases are TGTGCCAGCAGCTCGAGCGGGGGGAGCACAGATACGCAGTATTTT.

The CDR3 spells CAWGDRAPYNEQFF. DNA of the CDR3: TGTGCCTGGGGGGACAGGGCACCCTACAATGAGCAGTTCTTC. The chain uses TRBV30 and TRBJ2-1, with 9 nucleotides matching TRBD1. V lost 5 bases and J lost 2; bases outside the gene matches: 4. This CDR3 region has 14 residues. Germline V gene sequence: CDR1 GTSNPN, CDR2 SVGIG (reference sequence).

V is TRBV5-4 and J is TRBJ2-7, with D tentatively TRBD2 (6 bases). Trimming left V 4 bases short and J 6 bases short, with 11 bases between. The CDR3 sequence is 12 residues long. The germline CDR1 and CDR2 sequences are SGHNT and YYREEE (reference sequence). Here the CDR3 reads CASSTGLGEQYF. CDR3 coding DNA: TGTGCCAGCAGCACGGGACTCGGCGAGCAGTACTTC.

This chain's CDR3 is CASSVDAAGDGEQFF. CDR3 nucleotides: TGTGCCAGCAGCGTAGACGCAGCAGGGGACGGTGAGCAGTTCTTC. The V gene is TRBV9, the J gene TRBJ2-1; D is perhaps TRBD1 (6 bases). V was shortened by 0 bases and J by 9 bases, with 16 bases between the two germline ends. The CDR3 consists of 15 residues. CDR1 and CDR2 (germline): SGDLS, YYNGEE.

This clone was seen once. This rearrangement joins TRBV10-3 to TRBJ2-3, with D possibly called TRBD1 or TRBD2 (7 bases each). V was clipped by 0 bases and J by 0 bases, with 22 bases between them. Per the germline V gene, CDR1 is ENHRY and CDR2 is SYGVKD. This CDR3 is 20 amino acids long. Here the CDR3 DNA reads TGTGCCATCAGTGAGTCGAGGGGGCGAGCGGGGCCGAGGAGCACAGATACGCAGTATTTT. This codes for CAISESRGRAGPRSTDTQYF.

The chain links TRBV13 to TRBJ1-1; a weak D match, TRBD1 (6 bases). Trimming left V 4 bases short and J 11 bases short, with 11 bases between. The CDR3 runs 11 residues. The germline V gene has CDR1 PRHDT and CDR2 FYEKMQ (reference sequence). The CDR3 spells CASSSRQAAFF. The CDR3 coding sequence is TGTGCCAGCAGCTCACGACAGGCGGCTTTCTTT.

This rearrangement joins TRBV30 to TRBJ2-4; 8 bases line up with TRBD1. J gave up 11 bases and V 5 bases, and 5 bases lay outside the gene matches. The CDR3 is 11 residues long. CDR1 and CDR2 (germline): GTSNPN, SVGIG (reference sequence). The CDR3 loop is CAWVRGLFQYF. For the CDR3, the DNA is TGTGCCTGGGTCAGGGGGCTTTTTCAGTACTTC.

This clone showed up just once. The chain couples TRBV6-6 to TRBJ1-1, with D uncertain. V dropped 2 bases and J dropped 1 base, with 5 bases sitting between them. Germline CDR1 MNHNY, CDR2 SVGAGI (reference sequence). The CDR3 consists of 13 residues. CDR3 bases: TGTGCCAGCAGTTACGCAGGGAACACTGAAGCTTTCTTT. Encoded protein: CASSYAGNTEAFF.

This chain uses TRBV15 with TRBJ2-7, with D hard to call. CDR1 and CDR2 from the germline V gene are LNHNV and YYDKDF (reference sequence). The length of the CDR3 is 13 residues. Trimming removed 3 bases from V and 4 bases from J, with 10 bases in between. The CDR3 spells CATSSLLGYEQYF. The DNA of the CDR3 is TGTGCCACCAGCAGTTTGTTGGGTTACGAGCAGTACTTC.

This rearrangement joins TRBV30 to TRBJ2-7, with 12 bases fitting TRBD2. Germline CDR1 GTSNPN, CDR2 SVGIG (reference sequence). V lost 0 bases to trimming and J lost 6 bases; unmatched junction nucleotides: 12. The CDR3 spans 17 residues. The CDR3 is CAWSVTFRLAGVPEQYF. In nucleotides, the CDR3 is TGTGCCTGGAGTGTTACATTCCGACTAGCGGGAGTCCCCGAGCAGTACTTC.

In DNA, the CDR3 is TGTGCCAGCAGCCGGTCGGGAGGGTCCTACGAGCAGTACTTC. Protein product: CASSRSGGSYEQYF. The V and J genes are TRBV6-1 and TRBJ2-7, with 8 bases aligning to TRBD2. The J segment lost 1 base and the V segment lost 6 bases, leaving 5 bases of the junction unmatched. Per germline, CDR1 MNHNS and CDR2 SASEGT. The CDR3 is made up of 14 amino acids.

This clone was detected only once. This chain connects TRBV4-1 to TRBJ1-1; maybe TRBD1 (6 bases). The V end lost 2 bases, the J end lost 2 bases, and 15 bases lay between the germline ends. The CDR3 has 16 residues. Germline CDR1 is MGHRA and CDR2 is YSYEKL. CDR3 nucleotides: TGCGCCAGCAGCCAACCCAGGACAGATTCCAACACTGAAGCTTTCTTT. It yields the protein CASSQPRTDSNTEAFF.

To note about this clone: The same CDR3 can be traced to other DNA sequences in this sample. As DNA, the CDR3 is TGCAGCGTTGATAGGTCTACAGATACGCAGTATTTT. It encodes CSVDRSTDTQYF. This chain joins TRBV29-1 and TRBJ2-3; D remains unclear. V was shortened by 3 bases and J by 3 bases, with 7 bases between the two germline ends. From germline, CDR1 is SQVTM and CDR2 ANQGSEA. The CDR3 runs 12 residues.

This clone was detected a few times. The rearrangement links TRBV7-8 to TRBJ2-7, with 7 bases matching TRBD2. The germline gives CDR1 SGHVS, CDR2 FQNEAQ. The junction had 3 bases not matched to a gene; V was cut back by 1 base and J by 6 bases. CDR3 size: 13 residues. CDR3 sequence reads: CASSLGTRGEQYF. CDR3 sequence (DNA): TGTGCCAGCAGCTTAGGGACTAGAGGCGAGCAGTACTTC.

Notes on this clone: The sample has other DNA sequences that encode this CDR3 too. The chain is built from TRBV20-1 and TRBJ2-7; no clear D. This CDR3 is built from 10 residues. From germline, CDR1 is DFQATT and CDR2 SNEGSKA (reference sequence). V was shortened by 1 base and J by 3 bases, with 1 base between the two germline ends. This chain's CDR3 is CSARGYEQYF. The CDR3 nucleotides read TGCAGTGCTAGAGGCTACGAGCAGTACTTC.

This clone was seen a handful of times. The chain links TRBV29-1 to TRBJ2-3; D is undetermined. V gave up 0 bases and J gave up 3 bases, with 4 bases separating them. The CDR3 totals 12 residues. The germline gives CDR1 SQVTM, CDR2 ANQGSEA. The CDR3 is CSVEDYTDTQYF. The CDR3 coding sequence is TGCAGCGTTGAAGATTATACAGATACGCAGTATTTT.

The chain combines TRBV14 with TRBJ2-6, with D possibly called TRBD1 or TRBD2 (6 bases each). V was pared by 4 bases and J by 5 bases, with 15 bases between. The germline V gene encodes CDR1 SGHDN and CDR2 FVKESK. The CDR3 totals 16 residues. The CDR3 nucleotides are TGTGCCAGCAGCCCCGGGGGCAGGGGTAGGGCCAACGTCCTGACTTTC. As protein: CASSPGGRGRANVLTF.